This T cell receptor beta chain is drawn from a study of OX40 agonist ivuxolimab in advanced cancers. Study in general: The study gave patients intravenous ivuxolimab at 0.01 to 10 mg/kg every 2 weeks. Study conclusions and caveats: Partial responders treated at 0.1-3.0 mg/kg exhibited clonal expansion among the lowest measured.

Baseline, cycle 4 day 1, and cycle 7 day 1 were the blood sampling points. Comment on this clone: The antigen is unknown.

Germline-derived CDR1 and CDR2 are MNHEY and SMNVEV (reference sequence). The CDR3 consists of 14 residues. V lost 2 bases, J lost 10 bases, and 15 bases lay in between. Method: immunoSEQ multiplex PCR; TCRdb's copy keeps in-frame clones and lacks some. The data show 50,000 or so clones, approximately 90% seen once. This TCR derives from an adult with an advanced solid tumor such as melanoma, head and neck, liver or kidney cancer. Specimen: CD4+ or CD8+ T cells sorted from blood, collected in a trial of the OX40 agonist ivuxolimab. The chain uses TRBV27 and TRBJ2-1; the D gene is possibly TRBD1 (6 bases). The DNA for the CDR3 is TGTGCCAGCAGTTTACCCGACAGGCTCCACGAGCAGTTCTTC. This translates into CASSLPDRLHEQFF.